This T cell receptor beta chain originates from a study of liver allograft versus peripheral blood T cells. Overall study: Peripheral blood of the recipients supplied T cell receptor repertoires that were compared with those in transplanted livers. General study points: Intragraft T cell receptor repertoires of liver allografts were reportedly distinct from those in peripheral blood.

This clonotype was found many times. What it binds is not known. Germline loops: CDR1 MNHEY, CDR2 SVGAGI. Germline trimming cut 2 bases from V and 2 bases from J; bases unmatched to any gene: 3. This CDR3 is built from 14 residues. TCRdb redid the calling of the reads with MiXCR, one entry per CDR3 protein. The table records 5,000 to 6,500 distinct CDR3 sequences, about 16% of them present only once. The rearrangement uses TRBV6-5 and TRBJ2-7; 7 bases align to TRBD1. The clonotype originates from a human patient who had a liver transplant. Some T cells may be transferred from the graft donor. The CDR3 region is CASSYGTATYEQYF. For the CDR3, the DNA is TGTGCCAGCAGTTACGGGACAGCGACCTACGAGCAGTACTTC.